One sample yielded the 23 T cell receptor beta chains listed below, sequenced in a study of vaccination and CD4 T cells after COVID-19. No antigen has been identified for these receptors. Documented treatment: roughly ten-day PBMC culture with coronavirus spike peptide pools or control peptides (ViraFEST assay). CD4+ T cells that had been cultured provided DNA sequenced with the Oncomine TCR Beta short-read assay. MiXCR was run by TCRdb on the PCR reads, yielding one entry per CDR3 protein. The sample records about 11,000 distinct CDR3 sequences, over 50% being singletons. Material: CD4+ T cells from blood, cultured in vitro. Receptors originate from a human donor who had recovered from COVID-19.

The chain employs TRBV5-1 and TRBJ2-7; 9 bases map to TRBD2. The CDR3 loop spans 16 amino acids. Germline loops: CDR1 SGHRS, CDR2 YFSETQ. V dropped 4 bases and J dropped 6; count of bases not matched to a gene: 14. CDR3: CASSPTSGGIRFEQYF. In nucleotides, the CDR3 is TGCGCCAGCAGCCCAACCAGCGGGGGGATTAGGTTCGAGCAGTACTTC.

The V and J genes are TRBV7-8 and TRBJ2-7; 8 bases align to TRBD2. This CDR3 has 14 amino acids. Germline loops: CDR1 SGHVS, CDR2 FQNEAQ. V was pared by 5 bases and J by 2 bases, with 5 bases of the junction left unmatched. The CDR3 loop reads CASSRGGDTYEQYF. DNA of the CDR3: TGTGCCAGCAGCCGGGGGGGGGATACCTACGAGCAGTACTTC.

The V gene is TRBV12-2, the J gene TRBJ2-7; the table's D call of TRBD2 was not tested on the DNA. TRBV12-2 is a recognized pseudogene. CDR3 size: 19 residues. CDR3 loop: CASRLVLSPSGELSYEQYF. In nucleotides, the CDR3 is TGTGCAAGTCGCTTAGTGCTTTCCCCAAGCGGGGAGCTCTCCTACGAGCAGTACTTC.

This clonotype came up once. The gene calls are TRBV12-3 or TRBV12-4 and TRBJ1-1; 7 nucleotides align to TRBD1. This CDR3 is built from 16 residues. V lost 5 bases to trimming and J lost 0 bases; unmatched junction nucleotides: 9. In DNA form, the CDR3 reads TGTGCCAGCAGTCCACCAGGGGGGAGAATGAACACTGAAGCTTTCTTT. Translation: CASSPPGGRMNTEAFF.

This clonotype was seen a handful of times. Written as DNA, the CDR3 is TGTGCCAGCAGTGAACTAGCGGGGGGGCAAGAGACCCAGTACTTC. The encoded protein is CASSELAGGQETQYF. This chain connects TRBV6-1 to TRBJ2-5, with 12 bases fitting TRBD2. CDR1 MNHNS and CDR2 SASEGT come from the germline V gene. CDR3 length: 15 amino acids. The junction had 0 bases not matched to a gene; V was cut back by 2 bases and J by 2 bases.

The CDR3: CASSFGGNTIYF. The CDR3 nucleotides are TGTGCCAGCAGTTTCGGGGGAAACACCATATATTTT. The rearrangement joins TRBV12-3 or TRBV12-4 to TRBJ1-3; the D is unclear. Trimming cost V 3 bases and J 4 bases, with 4 bases left between them. The CDR3 contains 12 residues.

This clonotype was counted a few times. The chain links TRBV6-1 to TRBJ2-7; 9 nucleotides match TRBD1. Germline V CDR1 and CDR2: MNHNS, SASEGT. The V and J ends lost 6 bases and 2 bases, in that order; junction bases with no gene match: 5. CDR3 size: 14 residues. The CDR3 loop is CASRLTGGAYEQYF. The CDR3 nucleotides read TGTGCCAGCAGGCTTACAGGGGGCGCCTACGAGCAGTACTTC.

V is TRBV11-2 and J is TRBJ2-3, with TRBD2 identical over 8 bases. CDR1 is SGHAT, CDR2 FQNNGV, per germline. V dropped 5 bases and J dropped 5; count of bases not matched to a gene: 12. The CDR3 runs 16 residues. The CDR3 region has the DNA TGTGCCAGCAGCCGAAATAGCGGGATGCTAGGAGATACGCAGTATTTT. This gives the protein CASSRNSGMLGDTQYF.

The V call is TRBV28, the J call TRBJ2-6; D is unclear. Trimming shortened V by 5 bases and J by 0 bases, and 17 bases separated the two germline ends. CDR3 size: 18 residues. Germline CDR1 and CDR2: MDHEN and SYDVKM. The CDR3: CASSGVGRTRSGANVLTF. The DNA of the CDR3 is TGTGCCAGCAGTGGGGTCGGTAGGACCCGCTCTGGGGCCAACGTCCTGACTTTC.

The genes are TRBV20-1 and TRBJ2-1; TRBD2 aligns across 16 bases. Trimming took 6 bases from V and 15 from J; bases not matched to a gene: 17. This CDR3 comprises 16 residues. Germline assignment: CDR1 DFQATT and CDR2 SNEGSKA (reference sequence). The CDR3 DNA reads as TGCAGTGCCCTTCCTGGGACTAGCGGGAGGGCCTCTCCGGGGTTCTTC. It is translated as CSALPGTSGRASPGFF.

The chain is built from TRBV6-1 and TRBJ1-2; weak D call: TRBD1 (6 bases). Germline CDR1 and CDR2: MNHNS and SASEGT. Trimming pared 5 bases from V and 8 bases from J, leaving 12 bases between. The CDR3 runs to 12 residues. The CDR3 reads CASSHREPGYTF. In DNA form, the CDR3 reads TGTGCCAGCAGTCACAGGGAACCCGGCTACACCTTC.

CDR3 nucleotides: TGTGCCAGCAGCTTATATCCTGGAGGAAACACCATATATTTT. Its translation: CASSLYPGGNTIYF. This chain uses TRBV7-3 with TRBJ1-3, with D unclear. Germline lookup yields CDR1 SGHTA and CDR2 FQGTGA. Trimming cost V 2 bases and J 4 bases, with 9 bases left between them. The CDR3 has 14 residues. Full variable domain (outside the CDR3, taken from reference TRBV7-3 and TRBJ1-3): GAGVSQTPSNKVTEKGKYVELRCDPISGHTALYWYRQSLGQGPEFLIYFQGTGAADDSGLPNDRFFAVRPEGSVSTLKIQRTERGDSAVYLCASSLYPGGNTIYFGEGSWLTVV.

This chain connects TRBV27 to TRBJ2-3; unclear D gene. Germline CDR1 and CDR2: MNHEY and SMNVEV (reference sequence). CDR3 size: 14 residues. V lost 3 bases, J lost 0 bases, and 7 bases lay in between. The CDR3 DNA follows: TGTGCCAGCAGTTTGGCGGCTAGCACAGATACGCAGTATTTT. Translated, it gives CASSLAASTDTQYF.

The chain carries TRBV21-1 and TRBJ2-3; TRBD1 was called by the table and not checked on the DNA. TRBV21-1 is a listed pseudogene. This CDR3 has 13 amino acids. The CDR3 protein is CASSKAGRDTQYF. The CDR3, as DNA: TGTGCCAGCAGCAAAGCTGGGCGGGATACGCAGTATTTT.

The rearrangement joins TRBV20-1 to TRBJ2-3; a weak D match, TRBD1 (6 bases). The length of the CDR3 is 13 residues. Between the trimmed V and J ends, which lost 3 bases and 1 base, there was a span of 8 bases. Germline V gene lookup returns CDR1 DFQATT and CDR2 SNEGSKA (reference sequence). CDR3 nucleotide sequence: TGCAGTGCTAGGCCAGGGGGCACAGATACGCAGTATTTT. Amino acids: CSARPGGTDTQYF.

The chain recombines TRBV19 with TRBJ2-7, with 8 bases identical to TRBD1. The CDR3 is 13 residues long. V lost 10 bases and J lost 0; bases outside the gene matches: 5. Germline V CDR1 and CDR2: LNHDA, SQIVND (reference sequence). CDR3 bases: TGTGCCACGCGACAGGGGAGCTCCTACGAGCAGTACTTC. As protein: CATRQGSSYEQYF.

This chain uses TRBV18 with TRBJ1-1, with D possibly TRBD1 on 6 matching bases. V was trimmed by 0 bases and J by 8 bases, leaving 13 bases between them. The germline gives CDR1 KGHSH, CDR2 LQKENI. CDR3 length: 14 residues. CDR3 residues: CASSPPWARGEAFF. The CDR3 DNA follows: TGTGCCAGCTCACCACCGTGGGCAAGGGGGGAAGCTTTCTTT.

A single count supports this clonotype. The chain joins TRBV6-1 to TRBJ2-3; D gene uncertain. From germline, CDR1 is MNHNS and CDR2 SASEGT. The ends were cut back, 7 bases at V and 1 base at J, with 18 bases in the middle. The CDR3 sequence is 16 residues long. For the CDR3, the DNA is TGTGCCAGCACCTCAGCAAGCAGGATCCGCACAGATACGCAGTATTTT. This encodes CASTSASRIRTDTQYF.

The chain has TRBV7-9 and TRBJ2-5, with a weak D call TRBD1 (5 bases). Germline CDR1 reads SEHNR; CDR2 reads FQNEAQ (reference sequence). This CDR3 spans 13 amino acids. V was trimmed by 3 bases and J by 7 bases, leaving 12 bases between them. The CDR3 sequence is CASSFSQGGTQYF. CDR3 bases: TGTGCCAGCAGCTTTTCCCAGGGTGGGACCCAGTACTTC.

The chain links TRBV2 to TRBJ2-7; a weak D match, TRBD1 (5 bases). CDR3 length: 12 residues. Germline loops: CDR1 SNHLY, CDR2 FYNNEI. V lost 4 bases and J lost 12, with 16 bases in between. CDR3 bases: TGTGCCAGCAGTGCGGACATCGCCAAACGGTACTTC. It codes for CASSADIAKRYF.

The chain uses TRBV19 and TRBJ1-5; tentative D call: TRBD1 (5 bases). This CDR3 has 14 residues. Germline loops: CDR1 LNHDA, CDR2 SQIVND (reference sequence). Trimming removed 5 bases from V and 7 bases from J, with 15 bases in between. For the CDR3, the DNA is TGTGCCAGTAGTGCGCCCGGGACCTACCAGCCCCAGCATTTT. Residues: CASSAPGTYQPQHF.

This clonotype came up a few times. DNA of the CDR3: TGCAGTGCTAGGGGTCAGGGGGCTCCCACTGAAGCTTTCTTT. It specifies CSARGQGAPTEAFF. The chain employs TRBV20-1 and TRBJ1-1, with TRBD1 matching over 8 bases. Germline V lookup: CDR1 DFQATT, CDR2 SNEGSKA (reference sequence). V lost 3 bases to trimming and J lost 4 bases; unmatched junction nucleotides: 7. This CDR3 has 14 amino acids.

This clonotype was found a few times. J is TRBJ2-2 and V is TRBV19, with D maybe TRBD2 (5 bases). The CDR3 is 16 amino acids. Per the germline V gene, CDR1 is LNHDA and CDR2 is SQIVND (reference sequence). V was trimmed by 0 bases and J by 7 bases, leaving 15 bases between them. Written as DNA, the CDR3 is TGTGCCAGTAGTATAGACCTTGTTACTAGTCTCGGGGAGCTGTTTTTT. It codes for CASSIDLVTSLGELFF.